This TCR beta chain was observed in a study of shared clonotypes between healthy human individuals. Comments on this clone: Its antigen remains unknown.

Produced via immunoSEQ multiplex PCR; TCRdb's table is partial and in-frame only. This table has fewer than 600,000 clones, roughly four fifths appearing once. Broader study findings: Clonotype sharing among donors likely depends on sequencing depth.

Everyone who donated was a Caucasian adult who lived in Nashville, Tennessee. The CDR3 totals 15 residues. Trimming removed 1 base at V and 5 bases at J, with 14 bases between. Germline CDR1 SGHAT, CDR2 FQNNGV. What was sequenced was PBMCs. J is TRBJ2-5 and V is TRBV11-2, with D possibly matching TRBD2 (5 bases). The TCR comes from a woman between 35 and 50 years old in good health. Some clones in this sample may be carry-over from other donors' samples. The DNA for the CDR3 is TGTGCCAGCAGCTTAGTTGTGGGAGAGGTGGAGACCCAGTACTTC. It yields the protein CASSLVVGEVETQYF.